Described below is a single T cell receptor (beta chain) sequence and its context. The data derive from a study of blood T cell repertoires in COVID-19. In the study overall: The United States, Italy and Spain were the sources of the acute and convalescent COVID-19 samples. From T cells, B-cell-depleted T cells, or PBMCs came the material, which was cDNA or gDNA.

In the original analysis: Nucleated cell counts were estimated from reference gene primer amplification. Only in-frame clones appear in the TCRdb table, and some are missing; sequencing was by immunoSEQ multiplex PCR. V and J calls and clone size are those listed in that table; D and trimming were worked out from the DNA. This table has over 70,000 clones, 76% appearing once. V lost 1 base and J lost 2, with 11 bases in between. CDR1 is SGHKS and CDR2 is YYEKEE in the germline V gene (reference sequence). There are 15 residues in the CDR3. The source is a man in his 70s with active or convalescent COVID-19. The gene calls are TRBV5-5 and TRBJ2-3, with D possibly being TRBD1 (6 bases). Sequencing was carried out using peripheral blood. In DNA, the CDR3 is TGTGCCAGCAGCTTGCTAGGGACATTCACAGATACGCAGTATTTT. Protein: CASSLLGTFTDTQYF.